Listed here are 26 T cell receptor beta chains from one sample, sequenced in a study of CD8+ T cells in alopecia areata. Treatment denoted: oral pan-JAK inhibitor, 5-10 mg twice daily. Extracted RNA was reverse transcribed, and the resulting cDNA served as sequencing template. This table comes from immunoSEQ multiplex PCR, and its TCRdb copy is limited to in-frame clones, with some not included. The profile shows approximately 180,000 clones, roughly 60% of them singletons. The input for sequencing was CD4+ T cells sorted from blood, taken at week 24, from a patient treated with tofacitinib. The receptor set was obtained from a human donor with alopecia areata.

The chain has TRBV6-5 and TRBJ2-2; D is ambiguous. From germline, CDR1 is MNHEY and CDR2 SVGAGI. This CDR3 is 15 amino acids long. Trimming took 6 bases from V and 0 from J, leaving 11 bases between them. The CDR3, as DNA: TGTGCCAGCAGCTACGGCCCCTCGAACACCGGGGAGCTGTTTTTT. Protein sequence: CASSYGPSNTGELFF.

This clone was seen a handful of times. The chain employs TRBV29-1 and TRBJ1-1; weak D call: TRBD1 (6 bases). This CDR3 is 14 amino acids long. V was shortened by 3 bases and J by 5 bases, with 16 bases between the two germline ends. CDR1 and CDR2 (germline): SQVTM, ANQGSEA. In DNA form, the CDR3 reads TGCAGCGTTGATCGGCGGGGGGCGCTTACTGAAGCTTTCTTT. Translating gives CSVDRRGALTEAFF.

The V gene is TRBV2, the J gene TRBJ2-5, with D maybe TRBD1 (5 bases). The germline V gene has CDR1 SNHLY and CDR2 FYNNEI. V was shortened by 8 bases and J by 1 base, with 11 bases between the two germline ends. CDR3 size: 13 residues. Here the CDR3 reads CASVWTRQETQYF. The CDR3, as DNA: TGTGCCAGCGTCTGGACACGCCAAGAGACCCAGTACTTC.

The rearrangement joins TRBV9 to TRBJ2-5, with D tentatively TRBD2 (5 bases). Per germline, CDR1 SGDLS and CDR2 YYNGEE. V was clipped by 4 bases and J by 11 bases, with 21 bases between them. The CDR3 length is 14 residues. CDR3 sequence reads: CASSPEPQLREQYF. As DNA, the CDR3 is TGTGCCAGCAGCCCCGAACCTCAACTGAGGGAGCAGTACTTC.

This chain joins TRBV30 and TRBJ2-1, with D uncertain. From germline, CDR1 is GTSNPN and CDR2 SVGIG (reference sequence). The germline V and J ends were trimmed by 5 bases and 7 bases, with 9 bases remaining between them. The CDR3 totals 11 residues. In DNA form, the CDR3 reads TGTGCCTGGGGCCTAGGGAATGAGCAGTTCTTC. Translated, it gives CAWGLGNEQFF. Looking up the rest from reference TRBV30 and TRBJ2-1 gives the full variable domain: SQTIHQWPATLVQPVGSPLSLECTVEGTSNPNLYWYRQAAGRGLQLLFYSVGIGQISSEVPQNLSASRPQDRQFILSSKKLLLSDSGFYLCAWGLGNEQFFGPGTRLTVL.

The chain carries TRBV4-3 and TRBJ2-5; the match to TRBD2 covers 10 bases. Germline V gene data show CDR1 as LGHNA and CDR2 as YSLEER. CDR3 length: 18 amino acids. V was clipped by 1 base and J by 1 base; unmatched bases: 9. The chain's CDR3 is CASSQGSALAGAQETQYF. Written as DNA, the CDR3 is TGCGCCAGCAGCCAAGGCTCAGCTCTAGCGGGGGCCCAAGAGACCCAGTACTTC.

The genes are TRBV7-6 and TRBJ1-1; a possible D gene is TRBD1 (6 bases). CDR3 length: 15 amino acids. The germline V gene encodes CDR1 SGHVS and CDR2 FNYEAQ. Trimming removed 1 base at V and 4 bases at J, with 13 bases between. The CDR3 sequence is CASSLGQGGSTEAFF. CDR3 DNA sequence: TGTGCCAGCAGCTTAGGTCAAGGGGGGAGCACTGAAGCTTTCTTT.

V usage is TRBV30 and J usage is TRBJ1-2; D is perhaps TRBD1 (5 bases). Trimming shortened V by 5 bases and J by 1 base, and 8 bases separated the two germline ends. CDR1 and CDR2 from the germline V gene are GTSNPN and SVGIG (reference sequence). The CDR3 runs 12 residues. The CDR3 reads CAWDRYNYGYTF. CDR3 nucleotides: TGTGCCTGGGACAGATATAACTATGGCTACACCTTC.

The rearrangement uses TRBV2 and TRBJ2-3, with TRBD2 as a possible D gene (7 bases). V was clipped by 7 bases and J by 1 base, with 15 bases between them. Looked up from germline, CDR1 is SNHLY and CDR2 is FYNNEI. The CDR3 is 15 residues long. The CDR3 protein is CASKRGDYRTDTQYF. The CDR3 nucleotides read TGTGCCAGCAAGAGGGGGGACTACCGCACAGATACGCAGTATTTT. Using reference TRBV2 and TRBJ2-3 for the parts outside the CDR3, the full variable domain is EPEVTQTPSHQVTQMGQEVILRCVPISNHLYFYWYRQILGQKVEFLVSFYNNEISEKSEIFDDQFSVERPDGSNFTLKIRSTKLEDSAMYFCASKRGDYRTDTQYFGPGTRLTVL.

This clone showed up just a few times. The chain recombines TRBV2 with TRBJ1-5; TRBD1 might be the D (6 bases). CDR3 size: 14 residues. The V and J ends lost 5 bases and 1 base respectively, with 9 bases between them. Germline lookup yields CDR1 SNHLY and CDR2 FYNNEI. Written as DNA, the CDR3 is TGTGCCAGCAGTAAGGGACACAGCAATCAGCCCCAGCATTTT. Protein product: CASSKGHSNQPQHF.

CDR3 sequence reads: CASTDRTWGGGGMKQYF. The CDR3 DNA reads TGTGCCAGCACCGATAGGACCTGGGGAGGGGGCGGCATGAAGCAGTACTTC. The genes are TRBV7-8 and TRBJ2-7; D may match TRBD1 or TRBD2 (7 bases each). Germline CDR1 SGHVS, CDR2 FQNEAQ. Between the trimmed V and J ends, which lost 7 bases and 8 bases, there was a span of 30 bases. The CDR3 extends over 17 amino acids.

J is TRBJ2-2 and V is TRBV12-5, with D unresolved. CDR1 and CDR2 (germline): LGHNT, FRNRAP. This CDR3 has 12 amino acids. The V end lost 2 bases, the J end lost 9 bases, and 7 bases lay between the germline ends. The CDR3 DNA sequence: TGTGCTAGTGGTTTGTCCCTCCGGGAGCTGTTTTTT. Protein product: CASGLSLRELFF.

The gene calls are TRBV4-1 and TRBJ2-2, with 8 bases fitting TRBD1. Germline values: CDR1 MGHRA, CDR2 YSYEKL. After removal of 0 bases from V and 0 bases from J, the junction contained 3 bases not matched to a gene. The CDR3 is 17 residues long. CDR3 bases: TGCGCCAGCAGCCAAGATCCGACAGGGGCGAACACCGGGGAGCTGTTTTTT. The encoded protein is CASSQDPTGANTGELFF.

The rearrangement uses TRBV7-6 and TRBJ2-6, with D unresolved. Trimming took off 0 bases at V and 2 bases at J, with 5 bases between the two ends. This CDR3 has 15 amino acids. Germline CDR1 is SGHVS and CDR2 is FNYEAQ. The CDR3 region is CASSLAPTGANVLTF. The CDR3 bases are TGTGCCAGCAGCTTAGCCCCTACTGGGGCCAACGTCCTGACTTTC.

To note about this clone: The germline gene is not matched at one end of the junction; a read error may be the cause. This rearrangement joins TRBV27 to TRBJ2-3; D is possibly TRBD2 (6 bases). Germline V gene lookup returns CDR1 MNHEY and CDR2 SMNVEV (reference sequence). This CDR3 spans 15 amino acids. This chain's CDR3 is CASRGGAANTDTQYF. The CDR3 region has the DNA TGTGCCAGCCGCGGCGGGGCGGCTAACACAGATACACAGTATTTT.

The chain links TRBV5-1 to TRBJ2-7; 7 nucleotides align to TRBD1. Germline-derived CDR1 and CDR2 are SGHRS and YFSETQ. The CDR3 totals 15 residues. V was pared by 2 bases and J by 5 bases, with 10 bases of the junction left unmatched. The CDR3 region has the DNA TGCGCCAGCAGCTTCCGTGGGACAGAGTCCCACGAGCAGTACTTC. Protein sequence: CASSFRGTESHEQYF.

There are a few counts of this clone. This chain connects TRBV15 to TRBJ1-1, with TRBD1 as a possible D gene (5 bases). V was clipped by 2 bases and J by 7 bases, with 11 bases between them. This CDR3 spans 13 amino acids. The germline V gene encodes CDR1 LNHNV and CDR2 YYDKDF (reference sequence). CDR3 nucleotides: TGTGCCACCAGCAGACTTGCAACAGGTGAAGCTTTCTTT. Protein product: CATSRLATGEAFF.

This chain links TRBV29-1 with TRBJ2-3; D unresolved. The CDR3 has 13 residues. V was clipped by 7 bases and J by 2 bases, with 13 bases between them. Germline V gene lookup returns CDR1 SQVTM and CDR2 ANQGSEA. In DNA form, the CDR3 reads TGCAGCGCCGGCGGCGGCTTCACAGATACGCAGTATTTT. The encoded protein is CSAGGGFTDTQYF.

V usage is TRBV7-2 and J usage is TRBJ2-1; 9 nucleotides agree with TRBD1. Germline V gives CDR1 SGHTA, CDR2 FQGNSA. This CDR3 comprises 15 residues. V trimming: 5 bases; J trimming: 1 base; junction bases outside the gene matches: 3. The CDR3 reads CASSPGQGSYNEQFF. CDR3 sequence (DNA): TGTGCCAGCAGCCCGGGACAGGGATCCTACAATGAGCAGTTCTTC.

The chain couples TRBV29-1 to TRBJ1-1; TRBD1 agrees at 7 bases. Trimming took 3 bases from V and 5 from J; bases not matched to a gene: 3. CDR1 and CDR2 (germline): SQVTM, ANQGSEA. The CDR3 consists of 12 residues. The CDR3 loop is CSVDQTGTEAFF. The CDR3 DNA reads TGCAGCGTTGACCAGACAGGGACTGAAGCTTTCTTT.

The chain recombines TRBV19 with TRBJ2-3, with D uncertain. Per the germline V gene, CDR1 is LNHDA and CDR2 is SQIVND (reference sequence). CDR3 length equals 13 residues. The ends were cut back, 6 bases at V and 4 bases at J, with 11 bases in the middle. The CDR3 DNA is TGTGCCAGTAGCCCCCCGGTACCAGATACGCAGTATTTT. Amino acids: CASSPPVPDTQYF.

This clone occurred a few times. This chain joins TRBV19 and TRBJ1-6; unclear D gene. Looked up from germline, CDR1 is LNHDA and CDR2 is SQIVND (reference sequence). The length of the CDR3 is 13 residues. Trimming shortened V by 7 bases and J by 6 bases, and 10 bases separated the two germline ends. CDR3 residues: CASMKHLNSPLHF. The CDR3 DNA sequence: TGTGCCAGTATGAAGCACCTTAATTCACCCCTCCACTTT.

The V gene is TRBV19, the J gene TRBJ1-2, with 9 bases aligning to TRBD1. CDR1 is LNHDA, CDR2 SQIVND, per germline (reference sequence). V was clipped by 5 bases and J by 3 bases; unmatched bases: 7. The CDR3 totals 15 residues. CDR3 sequence reads: CASSPGGQGYYGYTF. CDR3 nucleotides: TGTGCCAGTAGTCCAGGGGGACAGGGATACTATGGCTACACCTTC.

The chain links TRBV29-1 to TRBJ2-1; TRBD1 aligns across 9 bases. There are 14 residues in the CDR3. Trimming removed 3 bases from V and 5 bases from J; junction bases left unmatched: 5. Germline-derived CDR1 and CDR2 are SQVTM and ANQGSEA. CDR3 residues: CSVESQGANNEQFF. The CDR3, as DNA: TGCAGCGTTGAGTCACAGGGGGCAAACAATGAGCAGTTCTTC.

This chain links TRBV9 with TRBJ1-5; D unclear. This CDR3 region has 13 residues. In germline, CDR1 is SGDLS, CDR2 YYNGEE. The V and J ends lost 4 bases and 5 bases respectively, with 10 bases between them. CDR3 sequence: CASSPGGDQPQHF. The CDR3 region has the DNA TGTGCCAGCAGCCCAGGCGGGGATCAGCCCCAGCATTTT.

This chain uses TRBV9 with TRBJ2-7; either TRBD1 or TRBD2 may supply D (7 bases each). The ends were cut back, 4 bases at V and 2 bases at J, with 13 bases in the middle. CDR3 length equals 14 residues. The germline V gene encodes CDR1 SGDLS and CDR2 YYNGEE. CDR3 loop: CASSPGGATYEQYF. The DNA for the CDR3 is TGTGCCAGCAGCCCAGGGGGGGCCACCTACGAGCAGTACTTC.